This T cell receptor (beta chain) comes out of a study of blood T cell repertoires in COVID-19. Study context: Both acute and convalescent COVID-19 samples were obtained from the United States, Italy and Spain. Nucleic acid was either cDNA or gDNA, and it came from T cells, B-cell-depleted T cells, or PBMCs.

The length of the CDR3 is 14 residues. V lost 6 bases to trimming and J lost 0 bases; unmatched junction nucleotides: 3. Germline lookup yields CDR1 MNHEY and CDR2 SVGAGI. Only in-frame clones appear in the TCRdb table, and some are missing; sequencing was by immunoSEQ multiplex PCR. The table lists 200,000 to 300,000 clones, 85% to 95% of them singletons. A few counts support this clone. This chain joins TRBV6-5 and TRBJ2-3; 7 bases fit TRBD2. The sample consisted of peripheral blood. The receptor's source is a young man with COVID-19, enrolled during active disease. The CDR3, as DNA: TGTGCCAGCAGCCTCGGGGGGAGCACAGATACGCAGTATTTT. It codes for CASSLGGSTDTQYF.